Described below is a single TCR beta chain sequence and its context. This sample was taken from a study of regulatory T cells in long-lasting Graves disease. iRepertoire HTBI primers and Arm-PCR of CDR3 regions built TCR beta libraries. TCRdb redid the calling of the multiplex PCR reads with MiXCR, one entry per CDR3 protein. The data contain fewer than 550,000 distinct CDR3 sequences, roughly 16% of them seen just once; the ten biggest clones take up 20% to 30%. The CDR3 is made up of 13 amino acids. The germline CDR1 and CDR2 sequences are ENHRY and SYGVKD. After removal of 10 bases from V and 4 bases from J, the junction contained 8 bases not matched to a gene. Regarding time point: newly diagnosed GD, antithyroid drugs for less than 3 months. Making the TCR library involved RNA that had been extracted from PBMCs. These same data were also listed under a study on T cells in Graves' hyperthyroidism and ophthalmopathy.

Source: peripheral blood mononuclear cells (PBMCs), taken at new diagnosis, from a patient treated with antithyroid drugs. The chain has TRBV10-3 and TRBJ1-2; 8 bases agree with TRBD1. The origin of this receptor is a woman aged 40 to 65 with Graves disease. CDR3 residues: CATPGGDGYGYTF. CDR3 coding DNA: TGTGCCACCCCAGGGGGCGACGGCTATGGCTACACCTTC.